The T cell receptor beta chain under discussion was sequenced for a study of cytomegalovirus exposure and HLA in healthy donors. The PCR was carried out with 60 Vbeta primers and 13 Jbeta primers. Method: immunoSEQ multiplex PCR; TCRdb's copy keeps in-frame clones and lacks some. This sample's table reports tens of thousands of clones. There are 15 residues in the CDR3. V gave up 2 bases and J gave up 1 base; unmatched junction bases: 1. Germline V CDR1 and CDR2: KGHSH, LQKENI. Specimen: PBMCs. This TCR came from a man aged 35 to 55 in good health and CMV-seronegative. The genes are TRBV18 and TRBJ2-2; 7 bases map to TRBD2. As DNA, the CDR3 is TGTGCCAGCTCACCAGGACTAGAGAACACCGGGGAGCTGTTTTTT. This codes for CASSPGLENTGELFF.